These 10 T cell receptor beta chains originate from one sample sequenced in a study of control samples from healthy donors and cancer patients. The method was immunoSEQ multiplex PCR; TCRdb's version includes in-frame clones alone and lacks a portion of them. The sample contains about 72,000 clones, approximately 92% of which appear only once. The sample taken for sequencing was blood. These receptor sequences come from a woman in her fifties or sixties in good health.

CDR3 nucleotide sequence: TGTGCCAGTAGCCGCGCCGGGACACCTCTAGGAAATCAGCCCCAGCATTTT. Its translation: CASSRAGTPLGNQPQHF. The rearrangement uses TRBV19 and TRBJ1-5; a possible D gene is TRBD1 (6 bases). V was shortened by 6 bases and J by 4 bases, with 22 bases between the two germline ends. The germline V gene encodes CDR1 LNHDA and CDR2 SQIVND (reference sequence). The CDR3 is 17 amino acids. The full variable domain, with the rest looked up from reference TRBV19 and TRBJ1-5, is DGGITQSPKYLFRKEGQNVTLSCEQNLNHDAMYWYRQDPGQGLRLIYYSQIVNDFQKGDIAEGYSVSREKKESFPLTVTSAQKNPTAFYLCASSRAGTPLGNQPQHFGDGTRLSIL.

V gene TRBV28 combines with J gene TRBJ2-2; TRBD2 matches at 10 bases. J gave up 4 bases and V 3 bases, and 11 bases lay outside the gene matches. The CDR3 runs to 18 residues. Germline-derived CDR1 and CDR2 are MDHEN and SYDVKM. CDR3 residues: CASSLRLAGAVGTGELFF. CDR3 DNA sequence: TGTGCCAGCAGTTTGCGCCTAGCGGGAGCGGTAGGCACCGGGGAGCTGTTTTTT.

In DNA, the CDR3 is TGTGCCAGCAGCAAAGCGCGTGCAGGCTCCTACAATGAGCAGTTCTTC. As protein: CASSKARAGSYNEQFF. The chain has TRBV21-1 and TRBJ2-1; the table's D call, TRBD1, was not checked against the DNA. TRBV21-1 counts as a pseudogene. The CDR3 is 16 amino acids.

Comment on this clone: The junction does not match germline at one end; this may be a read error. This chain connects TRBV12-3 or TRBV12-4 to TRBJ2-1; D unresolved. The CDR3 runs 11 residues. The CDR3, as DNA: TGTGCCAGCAGTTTTCAGCTGGGAACGATCTTC. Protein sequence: CASSFQLGTIF.

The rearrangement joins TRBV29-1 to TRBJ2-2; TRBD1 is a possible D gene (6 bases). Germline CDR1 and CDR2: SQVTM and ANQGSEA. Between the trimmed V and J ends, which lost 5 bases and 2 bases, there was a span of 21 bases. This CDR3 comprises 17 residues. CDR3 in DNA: TGCAGCGTTTGGGGGATACACGTTGGGACAAACACCGGGGAGCTGTTTTTT. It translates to CSVWGIHVGTNTGELFF.

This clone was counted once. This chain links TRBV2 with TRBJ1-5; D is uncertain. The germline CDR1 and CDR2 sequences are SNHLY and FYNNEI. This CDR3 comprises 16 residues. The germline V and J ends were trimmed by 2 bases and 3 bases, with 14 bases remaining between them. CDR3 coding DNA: TGTGCCAGCAGTGAAAGTGGCGGTTTTATCAATCAGCCCCAGCATTTT. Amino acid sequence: CASSESGGFINQPQHF.

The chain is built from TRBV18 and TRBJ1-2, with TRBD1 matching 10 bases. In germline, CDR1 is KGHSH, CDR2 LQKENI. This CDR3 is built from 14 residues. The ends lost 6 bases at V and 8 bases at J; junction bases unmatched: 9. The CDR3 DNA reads TGTGCCAGCTCCCCCGGGACAGGGGTTGAAGGCTACACCTTC. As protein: CASSPGTGVEGYTF. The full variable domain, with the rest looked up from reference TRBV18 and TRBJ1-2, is NAGVMQNPRHLVRRRGQEARLRCSPMKGHSHVYWYRQLPEEGLKFMVYLQKENIIDESGMPKERFSAEFPKEGPSILRIQQVVRGDSAAYFCASSPGTGVEGYTFGSGTRLTVV.

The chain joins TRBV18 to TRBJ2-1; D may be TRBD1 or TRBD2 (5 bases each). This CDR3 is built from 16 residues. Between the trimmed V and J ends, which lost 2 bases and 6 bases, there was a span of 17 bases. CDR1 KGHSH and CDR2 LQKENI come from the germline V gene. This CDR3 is CASSPSRQRAVNEQFF. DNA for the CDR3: TGTGCCAGCTCACCATCGAGACAGAGGGCCGTCAATGAGCAGTTCTTC.

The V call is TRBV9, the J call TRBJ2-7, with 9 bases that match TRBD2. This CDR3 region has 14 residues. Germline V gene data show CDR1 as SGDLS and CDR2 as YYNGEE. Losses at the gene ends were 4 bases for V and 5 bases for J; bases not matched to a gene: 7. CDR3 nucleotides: TGTGCCAGCAGCTTCGGACTAGCGACGGACGAGCAGTACTTC. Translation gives CASSFGLATDEQYF.

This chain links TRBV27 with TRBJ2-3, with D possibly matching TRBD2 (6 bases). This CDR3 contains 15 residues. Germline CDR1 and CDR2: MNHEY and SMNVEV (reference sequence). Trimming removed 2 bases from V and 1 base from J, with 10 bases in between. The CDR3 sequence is CASSLVSSGTDTQYF. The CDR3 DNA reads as TGTGCCAGCAGTTTAGTCTCTAGCGGCACAGATACGCAGTATTTT.